This TCR beta chain was identified during a study of blood T cells in healthy people across ages. Turning to the study itself: Template switching retrieved approximately one barcoded beta molecule for each two T cells.

To note about this clonotype: What it binds is unknown.

Next came a second PCR, run for roughly 7 to 12 cycles, which used a sample-barcoded 5' primer along with a J-beta primer mix. A template-switch adaptor that had 12 random nucleotides put a tag on each cDNA molecule. TCRdb recomputed calls from the 5' RACE reads with MiXCR, one row per CDR3 protein. This sample has approximately 780,000 distinct CDR3 sequences, with roughly 26% found just once. Notes on the study in general: It was held that diversity estimates obtained from one million T cells represented underestimates.

This sample was shared with a second study, whose subject was T cells of mothers and their children. According to that study: The overlap seen between related mothers and children slightly exceeded that of unrelated pairs, though not significantly.

This receptor was identified in a boy between 10 and 17 years old in good health. Sequencing used blood.

The CDR3 bases are TGTGCCAGCATCCCAACGGGCCCACGAACAGATACGCAGTATTTT. Translating it yields CASIPTGPRTDTQYF. V usage is TRBV7-4 and J usage is TRBJ2-3; no clear D gene. CDR1 is SGHVT, CDR2 SQSDAQ, per germline. V was cut by 7 bases and J by 3 bases, with 17 bases left in between. The CDR3 has 15 amino acids.